This section outlines one T cell receptor beta chain sequence together with its context. The authors' processing: Amplification of reference gene primers was used by the study to estimate nucleated cell counts. This table comes from immunoSEQ multiplex PCR, and its TCRdb copy is limited to in-frame clones, with some not included. The V and J calls and clone size were taken over from that table, and D and trimming were inferred from the DNA. The table lists a few hundred thousand clones, around 84% of them singletons. This CDR3 spans 15 amino acids. Trimming cost V 1 base and J 7 bases, with 14 bases left between them. CDR1 is MNHEY, CDR2 SMNVEV, per germline (reference sequence). The source of the sample is a study of blood T cell repertoires in COVID-19. Overall study: Researchers got acute and convalescent COVID-19 samples from the United States, Italy and Spain.

Sequencing input: PBMCs or T cells enriched from blood (not recorded which). This TCR was sampled from a woman younger than 35 who had recovered from COVID-19. J is TRBJ1-5 and V is TRBV27; D call uncertain. CDR3 amino acids: CASSLLGGSGQPQHF. CDR3 in DNA: TGTGCCAGCAGTTTATTGGGCGGTAGCGGACAGCCCCAGCATTTT.